The source of this TCR beta chain is a study of breast tumors, draining lymph nodes, adjacent tissues. Notes on the study in general: Data fit most tumor T cells coming from lymph node, expanding in tumor.

The CDR3 extends over 13 amino acids. Per the germline V gene, CDR1 is DFQATT and CDR2 is SNEGSKA (reference sequence). V lost 3 bases and J lost 2, with 9 bases in between. MiXCR, applied by TCRdb to the multiplex PCR reads, yields one record per CDR3 protein. The sample shows 290,000 or so distinct CDR3 sequences, roughly 30% of them seen only once. This clonotype was detected ten times or more. Its antigen is unknown. Axillary draining lymph nodes of breast cancer patients supplied the node samples. The TCR originated in a female donor with breast cancer. Some clones in this sample may be carry-over from other donors' samples. The chain employs TRBV20-1 and TRBJ2-3; D is undetermined. Material: axillary lymph node tissue. The CDR3 loop reads CSASSTDTDTQYF. CDR3 DNA sequence: TGCAGTGCTAGTAGTACGGACACAGATACGCAGTATTTT.